Below, 15 T cell receptor beta chains from the same sample are listed, as sequenced in a study of T cell repertoires in cytomegalovirus infection. TCRdb reprocessed the reads via MiXCR and lists one record per CDR3 protein. The sample carries around 240,000 distinct CDR3 sequences, roughly 23% recorded once. Sequencing was performed on CD8+ T cells from PBMCs. The source of these receptors is a human donor in good health (CMV status not recorded). Some clones in this sample may be carry-over from other donors' samples.

This clonotype was seen at least ten times. This sequence joins TRBV20-1 and TRBJ1-1, with D perhaps TRBD1 (6 bases). CDR3 size: 13 residues. Per germline, CDR1 DFQATT and CDR2 SNEGSKA (reference sequence). V lost 1 base and J lost 3, with 9 bases in between. Written as DNA, the CDR3 is TGCAGTGCTAGAGGGGGGGGCGACACTGAAGCTTTCTTT. Protein product: CSARGGGDTEAFF.

This clonotype was seen repeatedly, ten times or more. The chain has TRBV7-9 and TRBJ2-1; TRBD1 aligns across 7 bases. CDR1 is SEHNR and CDR2 is FQNEAQ in the germline V gene (reference sequence). CDR3 size: 15 residues. Trimming at V came to 4 bases and at J to 5 bases, leaving 8 bases not matched to a gene. The CDR3 DNA is TGTGCCAGCAGCTCCCTTTGGGACAGTAACAATGAGCAGTTCTTC. It encodes CASSSLWDSNNEQFF.

The chain has TRBV27 and TRBJ2-7; D unresolved. Per germline, CDR1 MNHEY and CDR2 SMNVEV (reference sequence). The CDR3 consists of 13 residues. Trimming took off 4 bases at V and 6 bases at J, with 13 bases between the two ends. CDR3 sequence reads: CASSSTAASEQYF. As DNA, the CDR3 is TGTGCCAGCAGTTCCACCGCGGCCTCCGAGCAGTACTTC.

In this sample, this clonotype turned up many times. This rearrangement joins TRBV28 to TRBJ2-7; D is unclear. This CDR3 contains 14 residues. CDR1 and CDR2 from the germline V gene are MDHEN and SYDVKM. V lost 2 bases and J 0 bases, leaving 8 bases between the germline ends. CDR3 nucleotides: TGTGCCAGCAGTTTAGACGGAAACTCCTACGAGCAGTACTTC. Protein sequence: CASSLDGNSYEQYF.

This clonotype was observed many times. The chain links TRBV7-2 to TRBJ2-7; the match to TRBD1 covers 7 bases. The CDR3 is made up of 14 amino acids. CDR1 and CDR2 from the germline V gene are SGHTA and FQGNSA. V trimming: 5 bases; J trimming: 1 base; junction bases outside the gene matches: 5. The CDR3 loop reads CASSPRDSSYEQYF. CDR3 nucleotide sequence: TGTGCCAGCAGCCCCCGGGACAGTTCCTACGAGCAGTACTTC.

This clonotype was seen a handful of times. The CDR3 protein is CASSSTGDLYNEQFF. The CDR3 nucleotides are TGCGCCAGCAGCTCCACGGGGGACCTTTACAATGAGCAGTTCTTC. The chain is built from TRBV5-1 and TRBJ2-1; TRBD2 might be the D (6 bases). Per germline, CDR1 SGHRS and CDR2 YFSETQ. This CDR3 comprises 15 residues. The V and J ends lost 3 bases and 4 bases respectively, with 14 bases between them. Using reference TRBV5-1 and TRBJ2-1 for the parts outside the CDR3, the full variable domain is KAGVTQTPRYLIKTRGQQVTLSCSPISGHRSVSWYQQTPGQGLQFLFEYFSETQRNKGNFPGRFSGRQFSNSRSEMNVSTLELGDSALYLCASSSTGDLYNEQFFGPGTRLTVL.

This clonotype came up a few times. The chain links TRBV12-3 or TRBV12-4 to TRBJ2-1; 11 nucleotides agree with TRBD2. The CDR3 spans 15 residues. V lost 6 bases and J lost 7; bases outside the gene matches: 8. The CDR3 loop reads CASSPTSGARNEQFF. CDR3 DNA sequence: TGTGCCAGCAGCCCGACTAGCGGGGCTCGAAATGAGCAGTTCTTC.

This clonotype was observed a handful of times. The chain combines TRBV9 with TRBJ2-1; D remains ambiguous. This CDR3 comprises 14 residues. The ends were cut back, 0 bases at V and 6 bases at J, with 10 bases in the middle. The V gene's germline CDR1 is SGDLS and CDR2 YYNGEE. CDR3 DNA: TGTGCCAGCAGCGTAGTAGGGATAGGCAATGAGCAGTTCTTC. Its translation is CASSVVGIGNEQFF.

This clonotype was seen many times. DNA for the CDR3: TGTGCCAGCAGCTTCCCGGACAGCTACTATGGCTACACCTTC. Residues: CASSFPDSYYGYTF. The J gene is TRBJ1-2, the V gene TRBV11-1, with D perhaps matching TRBD1 (6 bases). The CDR3 runs 14 residues. Germline V gene data show CDR1 as SGHAT and CDR2 as FQDESV (reference sequence). Between the trimmed V and J ends, which lost 3 bases and 3 bases, there was a span of 11 bases.

Many counts were recorded for this clonotype. The chain couples TRBV7-8 to TRBJ2-7; maybe TRBD2 (6 bases). Looked up from germline, CDR1 is SGHVS and CDR2 is FQNEAQ. Trimming took 1 base from V and 7 from J, leaving 11 bases between them. This CDR3 is 13 amino acids long. The CDR3 nucleotides read TGTGCCAGCAGCTTAGAACTGGAGGGGGAGCAGTACTTC. Its protein product is CASSLELEGEQYF.

This chain joins TRBV12-3 or TRBV12-4 and TRBJ2-5; D remains ambiguous. V was cut by 6 bases and J by 3 bases, with 11 bases left in between. The length of the CDR3 is 13 residues. The CDR3: CASRSLGEETQYF. CDR3 bases: TGTGCCAGCAGATCTCTAGGAGAAGAGACCCAGTACTTC.

In its sample, this clonotype was seen a few times. The chain couples TRBV5-6 to TRBJ2-7; unclear D gene. Germline assignment: CDR1 SGHDT and CDR2 YYEEEE. V dropped 4 bases and J dropped 4 bases, with 9 bases sitting between them. This CDR3 is built from 12 residues. In DNA form, the CDR3 reads TGTGCCAGCAGCATAAAGGGTTACGAGCAGTACTTC. It translates to CASSIKGYEQYF.

The gene calls are TRBV29-1 and TRBJ1-2; D not certain. Germline CDR1 SQVTM, CDR2 ANQGSEA. The V and J ends lost 2 bases and 6 bases respectively, with 10 bases between them. This CDR3 comprises 12 residues. CDR3 nucleotides: TGCAGCGTTGAATCGGCCGAAAATGGCTACACCTTC. Its protein product is CSVESAENGYTF.

This chain joins TRBV27 and TRBJ1-1; perhaps TRBD1 as D (6 bases). The CDR3 consists of 13 residues. Trimming pared 6 bases from V and 4 bases from J, leaving 12 bases between. Germline loops: CDR1 MNHEY, CDR2 SMNVEV (reference sequence). The CDR3 protein is CASRQGLGTEAFF. CDR3 coding DNA: TGTGCCAGCAGACAGGGTCTAGGCACTGAAGCTTTCTTT.

This chain connects TRBV20-1 to TRBJ2-1, with D uncertain. Germline V gene sequence: CDR1 DFQATT, CDR2 SNEGSKA (reference sequence). This CDR3 has 14 amino acids. Deletions cut 3 bases from V and 5 bases from J, with 14 bases between. Here the CDR3 DNA reads TGCAGTGCTAGTCTCGGCACAATGAACAATGAGCAGTTCTTC. This translates into CSASLGTMNNEQFF.